This T cell receptor (beta chain) was recorded in a study of human thymus T cells. Study results and caveats: Gene usage (both V and J) appeared biased in thymic and blood repertoires.

There are 14 residues in the CDR3. V was pared by 4 bases and J by 5 bases, with 15 bases between. Looked up from germline, CDR1 is SGHNT and CDR2 is YYREEE (reference sequence). Worth noting for this clone: Antigen specificity is unknown.

Only four of the eight donors provided a 0.5-1 mL blood sample. TCRdb keeps only in-frame clones here, not all; method: immunoSEQ multiplex PCR. The data hold approximately 49,000 clones, with 95% observed a single time. The clonotype was recovered from a girl less than two years old with a congenital heart defect but otherwise immunologically healthy. The V call is TRBV5-4, the J call TRBJ2-5; no clear D gene. Sequenced: blood. CDR3 in DNA: TGTGCCAGCAGCCCGGGCCTTAAGAGGGAGACCCAGTACTTC. As protein: CASSPGLKRETQYF.